The 3 T cell receptor beta chains given below trace back to one sample, sequenced in a study of T cell responses to AZD1222 COVID-19 vaccine. Sequencing used immunoSEQ multiplex PCR; TCRdb keeps in-frame clones, though not all of them. Among around 140,000 clones listed, 90% to 95% were seen once. Sequencing was performed on peripheral blood, taken on day 0 of AZD1222 vaccination. The receptors were gathered from an adult in good health.

V and J are TRBV7-9 and TRBJ2-1; the D gene could be TRBD1 or TRBD2 (5 bases each). This CDR3 comprises 16 residues. The germline V gene encodes CDR1 SEHNR and CDR2 FQNEAQ (reference sequence). V shed 5 bases and J shed 12 bases, with 26 bases lying between them. CDR3: CASSPAFQLTGAGQFF. The CDR3 region has the DNA TGTGCCAGCAGCCCCGCTTTTCAGTTGACCGGGGCAGGGCAGTTCTTC.

The chain links TRBV18 to TRBJ1-1; weak D call: TRBD1 (5 bases). The germline gives CDR1 KGHSH, CDR2 LQKENI. Trimming removed 2 bases from V and 1 base from J, with 17 bases in between. The CDR3 is 17 residues long. In DNA, the CDR3 is TGTGCCAGCTCACCAATGTTGCTGGACACGGAGAACACTGAAGCTTTCTTT. Translation gives CASSPMLLDTENTEAFF.

This clone appeared once. The gene calls are TRBV6-5 and TRBJ1-1; no clear D. Germline loops: CDR1 MNHEY, CDR2 SVGAGI. V lost 3 bases and J lost 3, with 17 bases in between. The CDR3 runs 16 residues. CDR3 in DNA: TGTGCCAGCAGTTATTCGCCTGAAGAAGGGTACACTGAAGCTTTCTTT. It yields the protein CASSYSPEEGYTEAFF.